This record covers a single T cell receptor (beta chain). What it binds is unknown. Since a much larger clone is just one base distant, this may be a read error. HTBI primers from iRepertoire and Arm-PCR of CDR3 regions yielded the TCR beta libraries. TCRdb called the multiplex PCR reads again in MiXCR, with one record for every CDR3 protein. The repertoire consists of hundreds of thousands of distinct CDR3 sequences, with roughly a fifth occurring once and the leading ten covering around an eighth. Time point reported: persistent/refractory GD, antithyroid drugs over 5 years with positive TRAb. After RNA was extracted from PBMCs, the TCR library was made from it. Graves' disease diagnosis relied on American Thyroid Association guidelines. As collected, the peripheral blood samples measured approximately 10 milliliters each and went into EDTA tubes. These data belong to a study of regulatory T cells in long-lasting Graves disease. The overall study: In persistent Graves' disease, antithyroid drugs had been taken for over 5 years and TSH receptor antibodies stayed positive.

V dropped 11 bases and J dropped 2; count of bases not matched to a gene: 12. The CDR3 is 14 amino acids. The germline V gene encodes CDR1 SNHLY and CDR2 FYNNEI. Study-level results: Persistent disease showed a preference for TRBV28, TRBJ1-2 and TRBJ2-5.

This rearrangement joins TRBV2 to TRBJ2-7; TRBD1 aligns across 7 bases. The sequences come from peripheral blood mononuclear cells (PBMCs), collected when the disease was refractory, from a patient treated with antithyroid drugs. This TCR was sampled from a female donor with Graves disease. CDR3 nucleotide sequence: TGTGCCGGCAACCCAGAACAGGGGCCCTACGAGCAGTACTTC. This codes for CAGNPEQGPYEQYF.